This is a list of T cell receptor beta chains from one sample in a study of blood T cell repertoires in COVID-19. Some clones are missing from TCRdb's copy, which holds only in-frame ones; the method was immunoSEQ multiplex PCR. The data contain around 220,000 clones, 86% of them singletons. The sample comprised peripheral blood. Receptors were obtained from a woman aged 45 to 65 with COVID-19, enrolled during active disease. CDR3s include the opening cysteine and the closing phenylalanine or tryptophan. Each record gives: J gene, clone size, D gene, V gene, CDR3 protein, CDR3 DNA. The D gene is left open where the match is weak. Clone size appears in some rows only: once, few, many, or a class for an expanded clone.

TRBJ1-6	-	TRBD1	TRBV2	CASRDGTGLLYSPLHF	TGTGCCAGCAGGGACGGGACAGGCTTACTTTATTCACCCCTCCACTTT
TRBJ1-5	-	-	TRBV19	CASSILVGGNQPQHF	TGTGCCAGTAGTATTTTAGTAGGAGGCAATCAGCCCCAGCATTTT
TRBJ2-7	-	-	TRBV27	CASSLEFRGEQYF	TGTGCCAGCAGTTTGGAGTTTCGGGGCGAGCAGTACTTC
TRBJ2-3	-	TRBD2	TRBV9	CASSVVGGYTDTQYF	TGTGCCAGCAGCGTAGTCGGGGGGTACACAGATACGCAGTATTTT
TRBJ2-1	-	-	TRBV18	CASSVDNEQFF	TGTGCCAGCTCTGTAGATAATGAGCAGTTCTTC
TRBJ2-1	-	TRBD2	TRBV9	CASSVGGGVYNEQFF	TGTGCCAGCAGCGTAGGCGGGGGGGTCTACAATGAGCAGTTCTTC
TRBJ2-6	-	-	TRBV5-5	CASSREQLSGANVLTF	TGTGCCAGCAGCCGGGAACAGCTCTCTGGGGCCAACGTCCTGACTTTC
TRBJ2-1	-	TRBD2	TRBV5-5	CASRWTSGGYNEQFF	TGTGCCAGCAGGTGGACTAGCGGGGGGTACAATGAGCAGTTCTTC
TRBJ1-2	-	-	TRBV7-9	CASSPSGQNYGYTF	TGTGCCAGCAGCCCCTCCGGACAGAACTATGGCTACACCTTC
TRBJ1-5	-	TRBD1	TRBV7-9	CASSRDSLGNQPQHF	TGTGCCAGCAGCCGGGACAGTTTGGGGAATCAGCCCCAGCATTTT
TRBJ2-3	few	TRBD2	TRBV6-5	CASSRRGIGTDTQYF	TGTGCCAGCAGTCGGCGGGGGATCGGCACAGATACGCAGTATTTT
TRBJ2-2	-	-	TRBV27	CASSLGPGTGELFF	TGTGCCAGCAGTTTAGGGCCAGGGACCGGGGAGCTGTTTTTT
TRBJ2-3	few	-	TRBV7-9	CASSFVRADADTQYF	TGTGCCAGCAGCTTCGTGAGGGCTGACGCGGATACGCAGTATTTT
TRBJ1-1	-	TRBD1	TRBV6-5	CASRHSQGDTEAFF	TGTGCCAGCAGGCACTCGCAGGGGGACACTGAAGCTTTCTTT
TRBJ2-5	once	TRBD1	TRBV2	CASSVGQYQETQYF	TGTGCCAGCAGTGTGGGACAGTACCAAGAGACCCAGTACTTC
TRBJ2-1	-	-	TRBV29-1	CSACVSSYNEQFF	TGCAGCGCCTGCGTAAGCTCCTACAATGAGCAGTTCTTC
TRBJ1-4	many	-	TRBV12-3/TRBV12-4	CASSLVGGEKLFF	TGTGCCAGCAGTTTAGTCGGCGGTGAAAAACTGTTTTTT